The table lists the clone carrying this T cell receptor beta chain with a count of one. Its antigen is currently unknown. The sample is drawn from a study of CD8 T cell repertoires and HIV-1 epitope variants. Across the study: Twenty-five autologous and known Gag and Nef epitope variant peptides each stimulated T cells separately.

CDR3 length: 19 amino acids. Germline trimming cut 1 base from V and 0 bases from J; bases unmatched to any gene: 8. Germline V gene data show CDR1 as LNHDA and CDR2 as SQIVND (reference sequence). Profiling relied on immunoSEQ multiplex PCR, and the TCRdb table lists in-frame clones only, not all of them. The table shows some 6,200 clones, with 65% to 70% occurring only once. The TCR sequence derives from a male donor with HIV. The J gene is TRBJ2-7, the V gene TRBV19; 14 bases map to TRBD2. Sequenced material: cultured CD8+ T cells derived from PBMCs. CDR3 coding DNA: TGTGCCAGTAGTATAGGGAGGGGGACTAGCGGGAGAGCCTCCTACGAGCAGTACTTC. Its translation is CASSIGRGTSGRASYEQYF. Looking up the rest from reference TRBV19 and TRBJ2-7 gives the full variable domain: DGGITQSPKYLFRKEGQNVTLSCEQNLNHDAMYWYRQDPGQGLRLIYYSQIVNDFQKGDIAEGYSVSREKKESFPLTVTSAQKNPTAFYLCASSIGRGTSGRASYEQYFGPGTRLTVT.